Shown below are 5 T cell receptor beta chains from a single sample sequenced in a study of blood T cell repertoires in COVID-19 (dated by TCRdb to the early 2020s). Libraries were prepared through the immunoSEQ multiplex PCR assay. TCRdb took over this immuneACCESS table, retaining in-frame rearrangements with V and J assigned. Such tables are incomplete; in checked studies, under half of the missing clones stem from an unresolved V gene, and the remainder is unexplained. Within this sample are around 100,000 clones, with roughly 81% of them counted one time only. The ten largest account for 1.1% to 1.5% of the sample. Sequencing was done on a sample of peripheral blood. These receptor sequences come from a man aged 35 to 55 with acute or convalescent COVID-19.

J is TRBJ1-1 and V is TRBV6-5, with TRBD1 matching 7 bases. The CDR3 is 13 amino acids. With 6 bases clipped from V and 2 bases from J, the junction kept 3 bases outside the gene matches. Germline lookup yields CDR1 MNHEY and CDR2 SVGAGI. The CDR3 region has the DNA TGTGCCAGCAGAAACAGGGGAAACACTGAAGCTTTCTTT. Residues: CASRNRGNTEAFF.

The chain uses TRBV6-1 and TRBJ2-5; 7 bases are shared with TRBD1. The germline V gene has CDR1 MNHNS and CDR2 SASEGT. The CDR3 sequence is 19 residues long. V lost 2 bases, J lost 7 bases, and 22 bases stayed unmatched. The CDR3 coding sequence is TGTGCCAGCAGTGAAAAGGCCTATGGACAGGTTGTGTATTGGGTGACCCAGTACTTC. It yields the protein CASSEKAYGQVVYWVTQYF.

The table lists this clone with a few counts. The gene calls are TRBV6-6 and TRBJ1-5; TRBD1 matches 7 bases. Germline V gene data show CDR1 as MNHNY and CDR2 as SVGAGI (reference sequence). V was clipped by 2 bases and J by 1 base; unmatched bases: 5. CDR3 size: 16 residues. This CDR3 reads CASSYTRGRSNQPQHF. The DNA of the CDR3 is TGTGCCAGCAGTTACACCAGGGGGAGAAGCAATCAGCCCCAGCATTTT.

The chain links TRBV6-1 to TRBJ2-7, with TRBD1 identical over 12 bases. Germline loops: CDR1 MNHNS, CDR2 SASEGT. After removal of 1 base from V and 0 bases from J, the junction contained 1 base not matched to a gene. The CDR3 runs 16 residues. CDR3 loop: CASSEGGQGASYEQYF. DNA of the CDR3: TGTGCCAGCAGTGAAGGGGGACAGGGGGCCTCCTACGAGCAGTACTTC.

The chain joins TRBV6-5 to TRBJ2-2; 11 bases fit TRBD1. Germline assignment: CDR1 MNHEY and CDR2 SVGAGI. The CDR3 extends over 16 amino acids. The V gene end was trimmed by 2 bases and the J gene end by 6 bases; junction bases not matched to a gene: 5. This CDR3 is CASSYQGTGGAGELFF. The CDR3 DNA is TGTGCCAGCAGTTACCAAGGGACAGGGGGTGCCGGGGAGCTGTTTTTT.